This T cell receptor beta chain originates from a study of blood T cell repertoires in COVID-19. Looking at the study overall: PBMCs, B-cell-depleted T cells, or T cells were the source of the cDNA or gDNA that made up the material.

Recruited during active infection, patients (from Seattle) were subsequently followed longitudinally. The protocol was immunoSEQ multiplex PCR, while the TCRdb copy is restricted to in-frame clones and leaves out a portion. Here the sample spans under 250,000 clones, around nine tenths being singletons. After removal of 4 bases from V and 7 bases from J, the junction contained 10 bases not matched to a gene. CDR1 is SGHRS and CDR2 is YFSETQ in the germline V gene. The length of the CDR3 is 16 residues. The sequence was collected from a man between 60 and 75 years old with COVID-19, enrolled during active disease. This chain uses TRBV5-1 with TRBJ2-2; 10 nucleotides line up with TRBD2. Sequencing input: peripheral blood. CDR3 nucleotide sequence: TGCGCCAGCAGCCCGACTAGCGGGCCCCGGGGCGGGGAGCTGTTTTTT. Translating gives CASSPTSGPRGGELFF.